This TCR beta chain was documented in a study of blood T cell repertoires in COVID-19. Background on the study: From T cells, B-cell-depleted T cells, or PBMCs came the material, which was cDNA or gDNA.

Methods used by the authors: Quantification of nucleated cells was approximated via reference gene primer amplification. The method was immunoSEQ multiplex PCR; TCRdb's version includes in-frame clones alone and lacks a portion of them. That table furnishes V, J and clone size, whereas the DNA furnished D and trimming. The data show about 68,000 clones, approximately 86% seen once. The sequenced sample was peripheral blood. The clonotype was recovered from a man in his forties or fifties with acute or convalescent COVID-19.

The CDR3 sequence is CASSSGGQNSYNEQFF. DNA of the CDR3: TGTGCCAGCTCGTCTGGGGGACAGAACTCCTACAATGAGCAGTTCTTC. The gene calls are TRBV18 and TRBJ2-1, with 7 bases fitting TRBD1. CDR1 is KGHSH, CDR2 LQKENI, per germline. This CDR3 has 16 residues. Losses at the gene ends were 6 bases for V and 0 bases for J; bases not matched to a gene: 8.